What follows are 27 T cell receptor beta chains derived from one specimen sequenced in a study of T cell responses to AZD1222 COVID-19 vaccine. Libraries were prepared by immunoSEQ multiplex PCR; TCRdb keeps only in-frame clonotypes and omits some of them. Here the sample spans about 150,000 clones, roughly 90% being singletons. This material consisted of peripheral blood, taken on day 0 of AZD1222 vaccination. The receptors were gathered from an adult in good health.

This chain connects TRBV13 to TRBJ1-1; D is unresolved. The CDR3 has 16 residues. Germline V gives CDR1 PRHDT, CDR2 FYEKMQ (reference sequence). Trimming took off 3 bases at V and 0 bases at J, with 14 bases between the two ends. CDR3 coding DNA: TGTGCCAGCAGCTTCACCCGAACAGTGATGAACACTGAAGCTTTCTTT. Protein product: CASSFTRTVMNTEAFF.

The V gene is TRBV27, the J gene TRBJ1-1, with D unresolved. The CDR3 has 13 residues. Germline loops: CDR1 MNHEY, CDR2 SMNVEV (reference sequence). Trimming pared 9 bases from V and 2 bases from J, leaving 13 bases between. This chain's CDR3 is CASLERLNTEAFF. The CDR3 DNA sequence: TGTGCCAGTTTGGAGCGGCTCAACACTGAAGCTTTCTTT.

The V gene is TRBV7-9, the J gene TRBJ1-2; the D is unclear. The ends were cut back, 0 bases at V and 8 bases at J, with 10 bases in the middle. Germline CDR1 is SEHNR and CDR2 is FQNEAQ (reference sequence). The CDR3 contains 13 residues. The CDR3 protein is CASSLASVGGYTF. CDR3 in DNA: TGTGCCAGCAGCTTAGCATCCGTGGGGGGCTACACCTTC.

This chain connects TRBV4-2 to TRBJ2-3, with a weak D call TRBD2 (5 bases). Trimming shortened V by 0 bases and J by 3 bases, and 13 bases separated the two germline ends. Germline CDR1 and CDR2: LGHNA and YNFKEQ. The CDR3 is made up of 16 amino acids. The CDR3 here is CASSQDRIGKTDTQYF. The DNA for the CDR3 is TGTGCCAGCAGCCAAGATCGGATCGGGAAAACAGATACGCAGTATTTT.

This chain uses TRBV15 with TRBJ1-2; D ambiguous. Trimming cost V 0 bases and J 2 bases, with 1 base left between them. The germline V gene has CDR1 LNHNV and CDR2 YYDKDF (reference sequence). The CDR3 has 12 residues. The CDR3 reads CATSRENYGYTF. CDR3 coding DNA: TGTGCCACCAGCAGAGAAAACTATGGCTACACCTTC.

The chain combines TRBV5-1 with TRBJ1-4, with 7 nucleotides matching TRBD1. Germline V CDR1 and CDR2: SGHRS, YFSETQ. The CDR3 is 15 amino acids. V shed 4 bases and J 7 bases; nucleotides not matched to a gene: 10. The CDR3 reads CASSPVGQESEKLFF. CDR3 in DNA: TGCGCCAGCAGCCCGGTAGGACAGGAATCTGAAAAACTGTTTTTT.

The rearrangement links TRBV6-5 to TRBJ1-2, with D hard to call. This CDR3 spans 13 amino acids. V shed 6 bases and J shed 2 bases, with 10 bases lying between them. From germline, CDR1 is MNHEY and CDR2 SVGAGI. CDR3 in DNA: TGTGCCAGCAGAATACAGAAGAACTATGGCTACACCTTC. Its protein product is CASRIQKNYGYTF.

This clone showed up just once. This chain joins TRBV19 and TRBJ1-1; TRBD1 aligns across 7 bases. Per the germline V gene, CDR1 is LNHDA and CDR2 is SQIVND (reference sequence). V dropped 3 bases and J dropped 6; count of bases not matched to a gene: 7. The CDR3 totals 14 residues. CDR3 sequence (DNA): TGTGCCAGTAGTATGGTTTCGGGACAGTCTGAAGCTTTCTTT. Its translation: CASSMVSGQSEAFF.

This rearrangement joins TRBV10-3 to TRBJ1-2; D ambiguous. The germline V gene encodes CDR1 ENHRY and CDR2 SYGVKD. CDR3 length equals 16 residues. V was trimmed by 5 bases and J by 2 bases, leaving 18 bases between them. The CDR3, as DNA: TGTGCCATCAGTCCCGCCATGAATAAAGGGAACTATGGCTACACCTTC. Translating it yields CAISPAMNKGNYGYTF.

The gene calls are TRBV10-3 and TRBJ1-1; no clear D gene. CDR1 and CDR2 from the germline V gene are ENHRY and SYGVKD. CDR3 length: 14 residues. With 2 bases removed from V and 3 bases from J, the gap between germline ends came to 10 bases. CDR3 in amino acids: CAISETARDTEAFF. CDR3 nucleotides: TGTGCCATCAGTGAGACCGCGAGGGACACTGAAGCTTTCTTT.

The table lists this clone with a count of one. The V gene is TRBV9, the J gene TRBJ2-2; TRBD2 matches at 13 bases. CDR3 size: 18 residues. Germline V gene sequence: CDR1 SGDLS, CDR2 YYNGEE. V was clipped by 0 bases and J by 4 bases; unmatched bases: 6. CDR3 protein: CASSVGPTSGRATGELFF. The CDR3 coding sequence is TGTGCCAGCAGCGTAGGTCCCACTAGCGGGAGGGCCACCGGGGAGCTGTTTTTT.

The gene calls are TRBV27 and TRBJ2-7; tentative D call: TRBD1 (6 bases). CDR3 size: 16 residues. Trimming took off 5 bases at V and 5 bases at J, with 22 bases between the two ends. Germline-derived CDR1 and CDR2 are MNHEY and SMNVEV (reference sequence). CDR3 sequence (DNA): TGTGCCAGCAGTCCAAACGCGAGGGGGAGTACCCACGAGCAGTACTTC. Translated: CASSPNARGSTHEQYF.

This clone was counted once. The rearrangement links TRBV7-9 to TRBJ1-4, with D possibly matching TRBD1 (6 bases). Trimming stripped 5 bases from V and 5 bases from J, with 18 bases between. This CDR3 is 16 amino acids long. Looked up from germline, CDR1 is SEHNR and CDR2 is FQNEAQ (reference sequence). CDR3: CASSDGQTLKNEKLFF. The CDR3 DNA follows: TGTGCCAGCAGCGACGGACAGACGCTCAAAAATGAAAAACTGTTTTTT.

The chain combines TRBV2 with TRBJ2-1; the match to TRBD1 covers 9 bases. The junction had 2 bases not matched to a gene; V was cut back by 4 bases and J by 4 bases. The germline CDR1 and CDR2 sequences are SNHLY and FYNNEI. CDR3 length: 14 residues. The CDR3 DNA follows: TGTGCCAGCAGTGCCGGGACAGGGTACAATGAGCAGTTCTTC. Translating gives CASSAGTGYNEQFF.

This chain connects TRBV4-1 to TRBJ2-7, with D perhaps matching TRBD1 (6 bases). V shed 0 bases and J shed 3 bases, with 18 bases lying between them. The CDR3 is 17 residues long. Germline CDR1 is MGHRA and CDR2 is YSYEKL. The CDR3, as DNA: TGCGCCAGCAGCCAAGACTCCCCAACAGGGATCAACTACGAGCAGTACTTC. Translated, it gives CASSQDSPTGINYEQYF.

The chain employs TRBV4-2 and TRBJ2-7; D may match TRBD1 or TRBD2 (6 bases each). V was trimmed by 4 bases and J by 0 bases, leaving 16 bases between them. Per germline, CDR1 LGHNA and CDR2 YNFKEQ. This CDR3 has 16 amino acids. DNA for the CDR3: TGTGCCAGCAGCCGGAATCCAACGGGGGCCTCCTACGAGCAGTACTTC. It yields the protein CASSRNPTGASYEQYF.

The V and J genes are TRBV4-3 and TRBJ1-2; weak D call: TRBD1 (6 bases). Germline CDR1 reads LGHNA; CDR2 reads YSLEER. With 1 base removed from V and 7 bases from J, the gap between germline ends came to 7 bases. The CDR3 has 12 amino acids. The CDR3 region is CASSQGRGGYTF. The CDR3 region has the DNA TGCGCCAGCAGCCAAGGCAGGGGTGGCTACACCTTC.

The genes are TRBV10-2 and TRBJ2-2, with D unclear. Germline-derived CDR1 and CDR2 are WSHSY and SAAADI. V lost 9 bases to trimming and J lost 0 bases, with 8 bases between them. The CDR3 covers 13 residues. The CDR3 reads CASGETNTGELFF. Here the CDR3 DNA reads TGCGCCAGTGGGGAAACGAACACCGGGGAGCTGTTTTTT.

Here the CDR3 reads CASSQVGRGNTEAFF. The CDR3 bases are TGCGCCAGCAGCCAAGTGGGGAGGGGCAACACTGAAGCTTTCTTT. V gene TRBV4-3 combines with J gene TRBJ1-1, with D perhaps TRBD1 (5 bases). This CDR3 is built from 15 residues. The V end lost 1 base, the J end lost 2 bases, and 11 bases lay between the germline ends. CDR1 LGHNA and CDR2 YSLEER come from the germline V gene.

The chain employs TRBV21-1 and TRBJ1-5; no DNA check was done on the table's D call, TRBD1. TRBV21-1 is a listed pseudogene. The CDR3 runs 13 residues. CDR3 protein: CASKISSNQPQHF. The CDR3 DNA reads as TGTGCCAGTAAGATCAGTAGCAATCAGCCCCAGCATTTT.

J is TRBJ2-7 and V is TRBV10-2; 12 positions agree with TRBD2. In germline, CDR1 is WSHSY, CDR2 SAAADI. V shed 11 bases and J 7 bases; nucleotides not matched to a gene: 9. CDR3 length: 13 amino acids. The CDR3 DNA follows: TGCGCCTCTCCTAGCGGGAGGGTATATGAGCAGTACTTC. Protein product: CASPSGRVYEQYF.

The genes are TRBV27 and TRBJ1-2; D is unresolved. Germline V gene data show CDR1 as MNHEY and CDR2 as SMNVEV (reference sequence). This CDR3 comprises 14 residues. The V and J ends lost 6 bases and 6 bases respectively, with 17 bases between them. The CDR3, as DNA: TGTGCCAGCAGATTAATAGGATTGGGCAATGGCTACACCTTC. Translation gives CASRLIGLGNGYTF.

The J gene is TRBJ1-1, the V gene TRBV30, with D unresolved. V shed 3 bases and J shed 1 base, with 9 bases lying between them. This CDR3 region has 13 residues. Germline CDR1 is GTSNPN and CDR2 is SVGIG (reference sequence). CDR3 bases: TGTGCCTGGAGACAACAGACGAACACTGAAGCTTTCTTT. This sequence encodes CAWRQQTNTEAFF.

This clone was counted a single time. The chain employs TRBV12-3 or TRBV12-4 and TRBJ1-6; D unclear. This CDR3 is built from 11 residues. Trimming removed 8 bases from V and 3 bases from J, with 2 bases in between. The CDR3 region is CASGYNSPLHF. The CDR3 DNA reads TGTGCCAGCGGCTATAATTCACCCCTCCACTTT.

In nucleotides, the CDR3 is TGTGCCAGCAGCTTAGAGAACGAGCAGTACTTC. It specifies CASSLENEQYF. This chain joins TRBV11-2 and TRBJ2-7; D unresolved. V was pared by 0 bases and J by 5 bases, with 2 bases between. This CDR3 contains 11 residues. Germline V gene sequence: CDR1 SGHAT, CDR2 FQNNGV.

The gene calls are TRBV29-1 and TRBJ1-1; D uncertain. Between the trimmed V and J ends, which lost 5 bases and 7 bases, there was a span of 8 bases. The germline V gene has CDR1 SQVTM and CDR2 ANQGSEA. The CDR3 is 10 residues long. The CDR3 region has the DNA TGCAGCGTTAGCGGGGTTGAAGCTTTCTTT. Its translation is CSVSGVEAFF.

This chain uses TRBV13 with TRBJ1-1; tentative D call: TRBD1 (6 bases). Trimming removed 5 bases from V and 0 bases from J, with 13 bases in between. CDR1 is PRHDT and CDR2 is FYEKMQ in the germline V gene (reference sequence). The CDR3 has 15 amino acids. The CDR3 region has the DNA TGTGCCAGCAGCCTGATAGGACAGCTGAACACTGAAGCTTTCTTT. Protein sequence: CASSLIGQLNTEAFF.